These 6 T cell receptor beta chains came from one sample sequenced in a study of shared clonotypes between healthy human individuals. Profiling relied on immunoSEQ multiplex PCR, and the TCRdb table lists in-frame clones only, not all of them. The table lists about 520,000 clones, over 75% of them singletons. Sequencing input: PBMCs. All receptors come from a woman in her thirties or forties in good health. Some clones in this sample may be carry-over from other donors' samples.

V is TRBV6-5 and J is TRBJ2-3; TRBD1 might be the D (6 bases). The CDR3 has 16 amino acids. CDR1 is MNHEY, CDR2 SVGAGI, per germline. Between the trimmed V and J ends, which lost 0 bases and 7 bases, there was a span of 17 bases. In nucleotides, the CDR3 is TGTGCCAGCAGTTACTCGGCAGGGGTCACTTCCAATACGCAGTATTTT. It translates to CASSYSAGVTSNTQYF.

The rearrangement links TRBV6-1 to TRBJ2-3, with D possibly being TRBD2 (5 bases). Germline loops: CDR1 MNHNS, CDR2 SASEGT. This CDR3 contains 15 residues. V lost 4 bases, J lost 3 bases, and 14 bases lay in between. The CDR3 DNA sequence: TGTGCCAGCAGTGTCGAGAGGGCCAGAACAGATACGCAGTATTTT. Its translation is CASSVERARTDTQYF.

The CDR3 nucleotides are TGTGCCAGCAGTGATCTGACTAGCAGCCGCTACAATGAGCAGTTCTTC. Its protein is CASSDLTSSRYNEQFF. The chain employs TRBV6-1 and TRBJ2-1; 7 bases are a match to TRBD2. Losses at the gene ends were 3 bases for V and 3 bases for J; bases not matched to a gene: 8. CDR3 length equals 16 residues. The germline V gene encodes CDR1 MNHNS and CDR2 SASEGT.

Worth noting for this clone: It differs at one base from a far larger clone, so likely a read error. The chain has TRBV7-3 and TRBJ1-1; D uncertain. Trimming left V 5 bases short and J 4 bases short, with 20 bases between. The CDR3 consists of 16 residues. Germline values: CDR1 SGHTA, CDR2 FQGTGA. In DNA, the CDR3 is TGTGCCAGCAGCCCATCTCCGACTACAGCGAGCACTGAAGCTTTCTTT. It specifies CASSPSPTTASTEAFF.

Note on this clone: It is likely a read error: a sequence one base away is far more abundant. This same CDR3 is encoded by further DNA sequences in the sample. The J gene is TRBJ1-2, the V gene TRBV7-2, with no clear D. The ends were cut back, 1 base at V and 4 bases at J, with 16 bases in the middle. Germline V gene data show CDR1 as SGHTA and CDR2 as FQGNSA. The CDR3 is 16 residues long. CDR3 DNA: TGTGCCAGCAGCTTAGAGTTGGCAGGTGAGGGCTATGGCTACACCTTC. Translating gives CASSLELAGEGYGYTF.

The genes are TRBV6-1 and TRBJ2-7, with 7 bases identical to TRBD1. Trimming cost V 8 bases and J 5 bases; bases outside gene matches: 12. Germline CDR1 and CDR2: MNHNS and SASEGT. The CDR3 consists of 14 residues. DNA of the CDR3: TGTGCCAGCGTACAGGGGATGGCTTCTGACGAGCAGTACTTC. Translation: CASVQGMASDEQYF.